These T cell receptor beta chains were read from a single sample in a study of OX40 agonist ivuxolimab in advanced cancers. Method: immunoSEQ multiplex PCR; TCRdb's copy keeps in-frame clones and lacks some. The profile shows some 59,000 clones, 82% of them singletons. The sample consisted of CD4+ or CD8+ T cells sorted from blood, taken in a trial of the OX40 agonist ivuxolimab. These TCRs come from an adult with an advanced solid tumor such as melanoma, head and neck, liver or kidney cancer. The CDR3 runs from the conserved cysteine through the conserved F or W. The D gene is left open where the match is weak. Clone size is given for some rows only: seen once, a few or many times, or a class if the clone is expanded.

cdr3_nt | cdr3_aa | d_call | j_call | clone_size | cdr3_length | v_call
TGTGCCAGCAGCTTAGAGTATGAGCAGTACTTC | CASSLEYEQYF | . | TRBJ2-7 | . | 11 | TRBV7-9
TGTGCCAGCAGCTTAGGGGTTTGGGAAAAACTGTTTTTT | CASSLGVWEKLFF | . | TRBJ1-4 | . | 13 | TRBV7-2
TGCGCCAGCAGCCCTAAGGTGTACAGTGAGCAGTTCTTC | CASSPKVYSEQFF | . | TRBJ2-1 | many | 13 | TRBV4-3
TGTGCCAGCTCACCGGCCCTGACAGTTTCCTCTGGAAACACCATATATTTT | CASSPALTVSSGNTIYF | . | TRBJ1-3 | . | 17 | TRBV18
TGTGCCAGCAGCTTAACGGGGTGGTTTAACTATGGCTACACCTTC | CASSLTGWFNYGYTF | . | TRBJ1-2 | . | 15 | TRBV7-2
TGTGCCAGCAGTTTAAGCAGGGGAAGCCACAATGAGCAGTTCTTC | CASSLSRGSHNEQFF | . | TRBJ2-1 | . | 15 | TRBV27
TGCGCCAGCAGCTTGGTCGGGGGCTCCTACGAGCAGTACTTC | CASSLVGGSYEQYF | . | TRBJ2-7 | few | 14 | TRBV5-1
TGTGCCAGCAGCCCGAGAAGGGGGTCGGGTGGCTACACCTTC | CASSPRRGSGGYTF | . | TRBJ1-2 | . | 14 | TRBV11-2
TGTGCCAGCAGCTTCGGGGGGCGAGATACGCAGTATTTT | CASSFGGRDTQYF | . | TRBJ2-3 | . | 13 | TRBV5-6
TGTGCCAGCAGCTCAGGAGCGGGGGCCCAGGGGTACGAGCAGTACTTC | CASSSGAGAQGYEQYF | TRBD2 | TRBJ2-7 | . | 16 | TRBV5-4
TGTGCCAGCAGCTTAGCGGTTGGCGCACAAGAGACCCAGTACTTC | CASSLAVGAQETQYF | . | TRBJ2-5 | . | 15 | TRBV7-2
TGTGCCAGCAGCCCTCGGACAGAAGAGCAGTTCTTC | CASSPRTEEQFF | . | TRBJ2-1 | . | 12 | TRBV5-4
TGCAGCGTTGCCCAGGGTGGACAAGAGACCCAGTACTTC | CSVAQGGQETQYF | . | TRBJ2-5 | once | 13 | TRBV29-1
TGTGCCAGCGGGCAGGCCTACGAGCAGTACTTC | CASGQAYEQYF | . | TRBJ2-7 | . | 11 | TRBV6-1
TGTGCCAGTAGTAGTGACAGGTTCTCCTACGAGCAGTACTTC | CASSSDRFSYEQYF | . | TRBJ2-7 | . | 14 | TRBV19
TGTGCCAGCAGCCCCGAGGGTATGCGTGGCTACACCTTC | CASSPEGMRGYTF | . | TRBJ1-2 | . | 13 | TRBV9
TGTGCCGGGGGACAGGGGAACACCGGGGAGCTGTTTTTT | CAGGQGNTGELFF | TRBD1 | TRBJ2-2 | . | 13 | TRBV6-1
TGTGCCAGTAGTATCGTAGGGTTTCAGAGCTACACCTTC | CASSIVGFQSYTF | . | TRBJ1-2 | . | 13 | TRBV19
TGTGCCAGCAGCTTAACCTCTCCCCGAGCCGAGCAGTACTTC | CASSLTSPRAEQYF | . | TRBJ2-7 | . | 14 | TRBV7-2
TGTGCCAGCAGCAAAGATACGGGACAGCATAGCAATCAGCCCCAGCATTTT | CASSKDTGQHSNQPQHF | TRBD1 | TRBJ1-5 | . | 17 | TRBV5-6
TGTGCCAGCAGCTCGGGACAGGTAGAGACCCAGTACTTC | CASSSGQVETQYF | TRBD1 | TRBJ2-5 | . | 13 | TRBV11-3
TGTGCCAGCAGCTTAATGGGGAGAGGGAACACTGAAGCTTTCTTT | CASSLMGRGNTEAFF | . | TRBJ1-1 | . | 15 | TRBV7-2
TGCAGCGTGGCCCCGGGACAGCCTCGCGGCTACACCTTC | CSVAPGQPRGYTF | TRBD1 | TRBJ1-2 | . | 13 | TRBV29-1
TGTGCCAGCATGGAGGGTACGTCACCCCTCCACTTT | CASMEGTSPLHF | . | TRBJ1-6 | . | 12 | TRBV27
TGCGCCAGCAGCCTAGGGACGGCGGATCAAACGACCCAGTACTTC | CASSLGTADQTTQYF | . | TRBJ2-5 | . | 15 | TRBV5-1
TGTGCCAGCAGCTGGGAGGGGGTTCGCACCCCTGAAGCTTTCTTT | CASSWEGVRTPEAFF | . | TRBJ1-1 | . | 15 | TRBV7-2
TGCGCCAGCAGCTTGGGGCAGGGGGCAGTTGGAAACACCATATATTTT | CASSLGQGAVGNTIYF | TRBD1 | TRBJ1-3 | . | 16 | TRBV5-1
TGCGCCAGCAGTTTATCCCAGGGAGATACGCAGTATTTT | CASSLSQGDTQYF | . | TRBJ2-3 | once | 13 | TRBV10-1
TGTGCCAGCAGCCCGGGACAGGGGGTTTCCCTATTGGAAGCTTTCTTT | CASSPGQGVSLLEAFF | TRBD1 | TRBJ1-1 | . | 16 | TRBV5-4
TGTGCCAGCAGCGTGAGTGTCAGGGGGCCGGAGGAGACCCAGTACTTC | CASSVSVRGPEETQYF | TRBD1 | TRBJ2-5 | . | 16 | TRBV9
TGTGCCAGCGGCGAAGTGGGTGTGGGGGGCAATGAGCAGTTCTTC | CASGEVGVGGNEQFF | . | TRBJ2-1 | . | 15 | TRBV9
TGTGCCAGCAGTTACCACAGGAGGAACACTGAAGCTTTCTTT | CASSYHRRNTEAFF | . | TRBJ1-1 | . | 14 | TRBV6-5
TGTGCCAGCAGCCCTGGACTCGTGGAGACCCAGTACTTC | CASSPGLVETQYF | . | TRBJ2-5 | . | 13 | TRBV5-6
TGTGCCAGCGGGACGCAGAAGTACACTGAAGCTTTCTTT | CASGTQKYTEAFF | . | TRBJ1-1 | . | 13 | TRBV7-5
TGTGCCAGTAGAGGAGGTCAGGGGGGTAATCAGCCCCAGCATTTT | CASRGGQGGNQPQHF | TRBD1 | TRBJ1-5 | medium-sized | 15 | TRBV19
TGTGCCAGCGCCGTGGGCCAAAGCTCCTACAATGAGCAGTTCTTC | CASAVGQSSYNEQFF | . | TRBJ2-1 | . | 15 | TRBV7-9
TGTGCCAGTAGTGCGAGGACACCTAAAGAAAAACTGTTTTTT | CASSARTPKEKLFF | . | TRBJ1-4 | . | 14 | TRBV19
TGTGCCAGCAGTTATTCGGAGGACACTGAAGCTTTCTTT | CASSYSEDTEAFF | . | TRBJ1-1 | . | 13 | TRBV6-1
TGCAGCGTTAGTAGGACGGGAGACGTGGGCAATGAGCAGTTCTTC | CSVSRTGDVGNEQFF | . | TRBJ2-1 | few | 15 | TRBV29-1
TGTGCCAGTAGTATGGAGGCCCCAACTGAAGCTTTCTTT | CASSMEAPTEAFF | . | TRBJ1-1 | few | 13 | TRBV19
TGTGCCAGCCGCCCAGGACAGAGAGGAAACACCATATATTTT | CASRPGQRGNTIYF | . | TRBJ1-3 | . | 14 | TRBV2
TGCGCCAGCAGCTTGGCGGGACAGGAAAATGGCTACACCTTC | CASSLAGQENGYTF | TRBD1 | TRBJ1-2 | . | 14 | TRBV5-1
TGTGCCAGCAGTTTCAGACTAGGGCACGAGCAGTACTTC | CASSFRLGHEQYF | . | TRBJ2-7 | . | 13 | TRBV27
TGTGCCAGCAGCGTAGGGAGACTAGCGGGAAGGGGTGAGCAGTTCTTC | CASSVGRLAGRGEQFF | TRBD2 | TRBJ2-1 | . | 16 | TRBV9
TGTGCCAGCAGCTTAGAAGGGTACGAGCGGGCCCTCACAGATACGCAGTATTTT | CASSLEGYERALTDTQYF | . | TRBJ2-3 | . | 18 | TRBV11-2
TGTGCCATCAGTGATGAGTGGGACGGCTATTCACCCCTCCACTTT | CAISDEWDGYSPLHF | . | TRBJ1-6 | . | 15 | TRBV10-3
TGCGCCAGCAGCCCCCGGCCTGGCGACAACTCGCCGGCGGAGACCCAGTACTTC | CASSPRPGDNSPAETQYF | . | TRBJ2-5 | . | 18 | TRBV4-1
TGCAGCGTTTGGGGGGGGGACAGGGAAATCAAAGGCTATGGCTACACCTTC | CSVWGGDREIKGYGYTF | TRBD1 | TRBJ1-2 | . | 17 | TRBV29-1
TGCAGGGGGTCACCCTTTGGGGCTTTCTTT | CRGSPFGAFF | . | TRBJ1-1 | . | 10 | TRBV20-1
TGTGCCAGCAGGCCTGCGGGCAATCAGCCCCAGCATTTT | CASRPAGNQPQHF | . | TRBJ1-5 | once | 13 | TRBV27
TGTGCCAGCAGTTACAAAACAGCATTGAACACTGAAGCTTTCTTT | CASSYKTALNTEAFF | . | TRBJ1-1 | . | 15 | TRBV6-6
TGCGCCAGCAGCCAAGCCCCGGCAGCATCGGGGGCCAACGTCCTGACTTTC | CASSQAPAASGANVLTF | . | TRBJ2-6 | once | 17 | TRBV4-1
TGTGCCAGCAGGGCCGGCGAACAGCCCCAGCATTTT | CASRAGEQPQHF | . | TRBJ1-5 | . | 12 | TRBV6-1
TGTGCCAGCAGCTTAGCGATTCGCAATCAGCCCCAGCATTTT | CASSLAIRNQPQHF | . | TRBJ1-5 | . | 14 | TRBV7-2